The clone carrying this T cell receptor beta chain appeared a few times. TCRdb itself ran the RT-PCR reads through MiXCR, one entry per CDR3 protein. The data show hundreds of thousands of distinct CDR3 sequences, around 14% seen once. This CDR3 spans 14 amino acids. Per the germline V gene, CDR1 is SEHNR and CDR2 is FQNEAQ (reference sequence). Trimming left V 1 base short and J 4 bases short, with 9 bases between. The chain couples TRBV7-9 to TRBJ2-3; D gene ambiguous. The source of this sequence is a female donor in good health, serving as a healthy control. The specimen was memory CD4+ T cells from blood. CDR3 nucleotides: TGTGCCAGCAGCTTAGAACCCGGCCCAGATACGCAGTATTTT. Residues: CASSLEPGPDTQYF.